The clone carrying this T cell receptor beta chain is large. Its antigen is not identified. These data are taken from a study of TIL therapy for anti-PD-1-resistant metastatic lung cancer. Study-level background: Half of patients were current or former smokers. Study outcomes and limitations: Many TIL product clones were absent from baseline tumor, suggesting clonal contraction.

The time point is: pre-treatment sample, taken before nivolumab and TIL therapy. Tumor tissue came from excised metastases, mostly pleural nodules or supraclavicular lymph nodes. This was the immunoSEQ v3 assay. Assay: immunoSEQ multiplex PCR; the TCRdb copy retains only in-frame clones and omits some. This repertoire shows around 26,000 clones, 60% to 70% found once; its top ten account for around 15%. The CDR3 spans 11 residues. Germline V gene lookup returns CDR1 MDHEN and CDR2 SYDVKM. Trimming cost V 8 bases and J 9 bases, with 11 bases left between them. The gene calls are TRBV28 and TRBJ1-5, with a weak D call TRBD1 (5 bases). This specimen was tumor tissue, taken at baseline. The sequence came from a woman between 30 and 80 years old with non-small cell lung cancer. CDR3 DNA sequence: TGTGCCAGCGCGGGGGGAACGCCCCAGCATTTT. Its protein is CASAGGTPQHF.